This TCR beta chain was recovered during a study of blood T cells in healthy people across ages. V was pared by 3 bases and J by 10 bases, with 8 bases of the junction left unmatched. In germline, CDR1 is KGHDR, CDR2 SFDVKD. The CDR3 runs to 15 residues. PCR was performed a second time for roughly 7 to 12 cycles using a sample-barcoded 5' primer and a J-beta primer mix. Each CDR3 protein gets one entry after TCRdb re-called the 5' RACE reads with MiXCR. The data show 1.5 million to 2 million distinct CDR3 sequences, 28% seen once. This chain connects TRBV24-1 to TRBJ2-1; 10 bases are shared with TRBD1. Sequences were obtained from blood. This receptor was taken from a woman aged 25 to 39 in good health. CDR3 in DNA: TGTGCCACCAGTGATGCCGAGACAGGGGGCGGGGAGCAGTTCTTC. Protein sequence: CATSDAETGGGEQFF.